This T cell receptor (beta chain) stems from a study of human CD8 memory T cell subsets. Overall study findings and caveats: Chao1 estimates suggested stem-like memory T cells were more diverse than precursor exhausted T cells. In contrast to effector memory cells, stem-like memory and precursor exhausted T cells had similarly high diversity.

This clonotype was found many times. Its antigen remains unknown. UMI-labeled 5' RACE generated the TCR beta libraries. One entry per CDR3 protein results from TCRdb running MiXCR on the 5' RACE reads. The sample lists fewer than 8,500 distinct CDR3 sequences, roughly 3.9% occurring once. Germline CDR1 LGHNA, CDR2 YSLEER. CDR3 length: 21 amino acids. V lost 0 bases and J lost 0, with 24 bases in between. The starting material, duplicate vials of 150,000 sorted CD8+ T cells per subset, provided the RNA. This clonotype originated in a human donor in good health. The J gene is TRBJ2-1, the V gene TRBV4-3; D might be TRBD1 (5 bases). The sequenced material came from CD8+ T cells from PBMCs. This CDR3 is CASSQDLLGRTNLFSYNEQFF. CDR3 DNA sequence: TGCGCCAGCAGCCAAGATCTTCTAGGACGGACAAACTTATTCTCCTACAATGAGCAGTTCTTC.